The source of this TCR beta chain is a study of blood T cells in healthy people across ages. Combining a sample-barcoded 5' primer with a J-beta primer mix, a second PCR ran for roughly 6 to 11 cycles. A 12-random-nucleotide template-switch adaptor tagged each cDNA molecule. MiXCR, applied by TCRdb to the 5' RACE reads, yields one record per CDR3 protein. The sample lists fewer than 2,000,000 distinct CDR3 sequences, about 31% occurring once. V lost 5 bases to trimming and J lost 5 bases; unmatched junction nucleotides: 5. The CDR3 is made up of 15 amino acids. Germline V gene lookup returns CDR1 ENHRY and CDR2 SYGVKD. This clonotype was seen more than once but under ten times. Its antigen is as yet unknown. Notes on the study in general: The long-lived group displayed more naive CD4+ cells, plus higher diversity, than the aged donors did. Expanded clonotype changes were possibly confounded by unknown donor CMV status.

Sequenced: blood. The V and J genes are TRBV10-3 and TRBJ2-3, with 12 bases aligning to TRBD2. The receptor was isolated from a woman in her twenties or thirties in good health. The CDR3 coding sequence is TGTGCCATCAGTCTAGCGGGAGGGCGCGAAGATACGCAGTATTTT. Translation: CAISLAGGREDTQYF.